This paragraph reports one T cell receptor beta chain. No antigen is known for it. No base-level quality is on record; no much larger clone is a single base apart. The library was obtained by 5' RACE. The instrument was an Illumina HiSeq 2500. A second roughly 6 to 12 cycle PCR used a sample-barcoded 5' primer and a J-beta primer mix. A unique molecular identifier was introduced onto each TCR beta cDNA molecule by a template-switch 5' adaptor carrying 12 random nucleotides. Each sample yielded at least 3 million CDR3-containing paired-end reads. All of the RNA was converted into first-strand cDNA using the Mint cDNA synthesis kit, with a TRBC-specific oligonucleotide serving as the primer. All cDNA was treated with uracil-DNA glycosylase and then went through a first 18-cycle PCR with the universal primers M1SS and BC2_uni_R. The authors processed their data as follows. For normalization, 1 million high-quality reads were randomly selected from each sample, with every read carrying a distinct molecular identifier. Instead of being binned into consensus sequences, reads that shared molecular identifiers were thrown out. MiTCR, with a Q25 quality threshold and the strictest error-elimination algorithm, was used for CDR3 identification, clonotype clustering and error correction. Lower-bound total TCR beta diversity was estimated with a nonparametric unseen species model using Euler transformation. TCRdb handled the public reads itself, with Q25 trimming in fastp and clone calling in MiXCR, and kept productive beta chains. Each record represents a unique CDR3 protein, reported with the most common genes and DNA among its rows. The V and J calls come from TCRdb's annotation, not from the publication. The sample has just under 550,000 distinct CDR3 sequences on record, 24% of them singletons. The top ten clonotypes cover around 10% of the sample.

Donors were a few dozen systemically healthy Caucasian individuals from Russia aged roughly 6 to 100 years. Each donor gave about 9.2 milliliters of peripheral blood, drawn into EDTA-treated Vacutainer tubes. Ficoll-Paque density-gradient centrifugation was used to isolate PBMCs, with at least 6.5 million per sample. Trizol reagent was used to extract total RNA from PBMCs, with at least 5 micrograms per sample. The percentages of naive CD45RAhigh/CD27high T cells were determined by flow cytometry on a PBMC aliquot from every donor. This sample stems from a study of blood T cells in healthy people across ages (dated by TCRdb to between 2014 and 2017). With respect to the entire study: Template switching captured roughly one uniquely barcoded TCR beta cDNA molecule per two T cells in model experiments. Age-related changes in TCR beta repertoire diversity were measured in the study by deep sequencing normalized with unique cDNA molecular identifiers. The donors were divided into four age groups: young (average around 16 years), middle-aged (approximately 41), aged (roughly 66) and long-lived (82). The study analyzed two additional independent replicas of 1 million unique cDNA reads from the same blood draw for two donors, one aged 18 to 30 and one aged 80 or older. Paper-wide results and their limitations: Estimates of total diversity based on one million sequenced T cells were regarded as lower bounds and as underestimates. As age increased, observed TCR beta diversity per million T cells dropped in a roughly linear way, and a significant reduction was already evident by age around 41. There was a strong correlation between observed TCR beta diversity and the percentage of naive T cells measured by flow cytometry. The long-lived group showed more naive CD4+ T cells, fewer expanded clones and increased TCR diversity than the aged group, suggesting age selection. Because profiling used bulk unsorted PBMCs, naive and antigen-experienced compartments could not be compared conclusively. Because donor CMV infection status was unknown, age-related changes in expanded clonotypes were potentially confounded.

V is trimmed back by 1 base and J by 4 bases, and the junction contains 16 bases that no gene match accounts for. The germline V gene supplies CDR1 SGHAT and CDR2 FQNNGV. The CDR3 holds 20 amino acids from the cysteine to the phenylalanine. CDR3 DNA is the only sequence kept; it has 60 bases, read in frame from the first base. Another study also made use of these data, one on T cells of mothers and their children. From that second study: The donors were nine systemically healthy Caucasian individuals, made up of three mothers and their six children. cDNA synthesis consumed the entire amount of extracted RNA, loaded at around 1.5 ug RNA in each 15 ul reaction. In the second PCR, the M1S primer introduced both the sample barcodes and 2-4 random nucleotides. Over 9 million TCR beta CDR3 reads came from each mother, compared with about 3 million reads from each child. In both related and unrelated pairs, thymic selection shapes the output of TCR recombination in a similar way, with inherited differences having only a minor effect. Normalized repertoire overlap was always found to be slightly, but never significantly, higher in related mother-child pairs than in unrelated mother-child pairs. No persistent microchimeric T cell clones were detected, at a sensitivity of roughly 100 clones per million clonotypes. To look for features that set related mother-child pairs apart from unrelated individuals, the researchers ran deep NGS to compare the TCR beta repertoires of mothers and children. The mean age was roughly 44 +/- 4 years for the mothers and approximately 11 +/- 4 years for the children. After adapter ligation was performed with NEBNext reagents, the libraries were sequenced on an Illumina HiSeq 2000 with 100+100 nt paired-end reads. To prevent cross-contamination, the mother and child libraries were prepared a month apart and were sequenced in separate runs. Between about 500,000 and 2,100,000 distinct TCR beta clonotypes were identified per donor. Naive TCR beta clonotypes were estimated from low-frequency clonotypes matched to each donor's FACS-determined naive share, without sorting.

What was sequenced was blood. Recombination linked TRBV11-2 to TRBJ2-1, with 10 middle bases fitting TRBD2. The TCR originated in a boy between 10 and 17 years old in good health. In nucleotides, the sequence is TGTGCCAGCAGCTTAGGGTGGACTAGCGGCAGGCCCCTCCTTTACAATGAGCAGTTCTTC. Its protein product is CASSLGWTSGRPLLYNEQFF.